The 30 T cell receptor beta chains in this list originate from one sample, sequenced in a study of blood T cells in healthy people across ages (dated by TCRdb to 2014 to 2015). Receptors were amplified or captured by 5' RACE. A second PCR of roughly 6 to 12 cycles was performed with a sample-barcoded 5' primer and a J-beta primer mix. Through fastp at Q25 and MiXCR, TCRdb rebuilt clones from the public reads, retaining in-frame beta chains. One record per CDR3 amino acid sequence lists the most common genes and DNA. This sample has around 2 million distinct CDR3 sequences in its table, and approximately 39% of those were observed once. Of the sample, 23% is held by the ten largest clones. Sample: blood. The receptor set was obtained from a human donor in good health.

This chain uses TRBV28 with TRBJ2-5; 8 bases line up with TRBD1. CDR1 is MDHEN and CDR2 is SYDVKM in the germline V gene. The CDR3 covers 12 residues. The J segment lost 11 bases and the V segment lost 8 bases, leaving 10 bases of the junction unmatched. Here the CDR3 DNA reads TGTGCCAGCCAAGGACAGGGTGTAGAGCAGTACTTC. Protein: CASQGQGVEQYF.

This clonotype was observed at least ten times. V usage is TRBV20-1 and J usage is TRBJ2-3; TRBD2 matches 7 bases. After removal of 4 bases from V and 0 bases from J, the junction contained 1 base not matched to a gene. Per the germline V gene, CDR1 is DFQATT and CDR2 is SNEGSKA (reference sequence). The CDR3 loop spans 13 amino acids. This CDR3 is CSATGGSTDTQYF. DNA of the CDR3: TGCAGTGCTACCGGGGGGAGCACAGATACGCAGTATTTT.

The rearrangement uses TRBV28 and TRBJ2-7; TRBD1 is a possible D gene (5 bases). Germline V gene data show CDR1 as MDHEN and CDR2 as SYDVKM. The CDR3 is 16 residues long. Trimming removed 4 bases from V and 0 bases from J, with 16 bases in between. The CDR3 spells CASSSPTQRGSYEQYF. Here the CDR3 DNA reads TGTGCCAGCAGTTCGCCGACCCAAAGGGGCTCCTACGAGCAGTACTTC.

J is TRBJ1-6 and V is TRBV7-8; tentative D call: TRBD1 (5 bases). Trimming cost V 2 bases and J 7 bases, with 15 bases left between them. CDR3 length: 16 residues. Per germline, CDR1 SGHVS and CDR2 FQNEAQ. CDR3 bases: TGTGCCAGCAGCTTAACGGGGCTCACTAGGAATTCACCCCTCCACTTT. This translates into CASSLTGLTRNSPLHF. The full variable domain, in which reference TRBV7-8 and TRBJ1-6 provide the parts outside the CDR3, is GAGVSQSPRYKVAKRGQDVALRCDPISGHVSLFWYQQALGQGPEFLTYFQNEAQLDKSGLPSDRFFAERPEGSVSTLKIQRTQQEDSAVYLCASSLTGLTRNSPLHFGNGTRLTVT.

J is TRBJ1-5 and V is TRBV24-1, with 8 nucleotides matching TRBD1. V trimming: 10 bases; J trimming: 4 bases; junction bases outside the gene matches: 8. Germline CDR1 KGHDR, CDR2 SFDVKD. The CDR3 extends over 14 amino acids. CDR3 region: CATTSGGSNQPQHF. The CDR3 bases are TGTGCCACTACCTCAGGGGGCTCAAATCAGCCCCAGCATTTT.

A word on this clonotype: Compared with germline, one end of the junction differs, possibly owing to a read error. The J gene is TRBJ2-4, the V gene TRBV7-2; D is undetermined. TRBJ2-5 explains the end of the DNA better; the J call may be wrong. The CDR3 sequence is 15 residues long. CDR1 SGHTA and CDR2 FQGNSA come from the germline V gene. The CDR3 sequence: CASSLGGSSQGTQYF. The CDR3 DNA sequence: TGTGCCAGCAGCTTAGGGGGTTCAAGTCAAGGGACCCAGTACTTC.

This clonotype was found a few times. The rearrangement links TRBV9 to TRBJ1-5; D unclear. Germline V gene sequence: CDR1 SGDLS, CDR2 YYNGEE. V lost 8 bases and J 2 bases, leaving 11 bases between the germline ends. The CDR3 has 13 residues. The CDR3 loop is CASVGSGNQPQHF. Here the CDR3 DNA reads TGTGCCAGTGTGGGATCCGGCAATCAGCCCCAGCATTTT.

The chain uses TRBV5-1 and TRBJ2-3; unclear D gene. Trimming pared 0 bases from V and 2 bases from J, leaving 13 bases between. CDR1 and CDR2 (germline): SGHRS, YFSETQ. This CDR3 has 16 amino acids. The DNA of the CDR3 is TGCGCCAGCAGCTTGGTCCAGAATCCCGACACAGATACGCAGTATTTT. Its translation: CASSLVQNPDTDTQYF.

The chain couples TRBV7-6 to TRBJ2-2; no firm D call. CDR3 length equals 16 residues. V was pared by 5 bases and J by 6 bases, with 19 bases between. CDR1 SGHVS and CDR2 FNYEAQ come from the germline V gene. The CDR3 coding sequence is TGTGCCAGCAGCACCCTACATTTTGCTCGTGCCGGGGAGCTGTTTTTT. This sequence encodes CASSTLHFARAGELFF.

This rearrangement joins TRBV27 to TRBJ1-6, with D perhaps TRBD1 (5 bases). Trimming shortened V by 11 bases and J by 4 bases, and 12 bases separated the two germline ends. This CDR3 contains 13 residues. Germline-derived CDR1 and CDR2 are MNHEY and SMNVEV (reference sequence). The CDR3 DNA reads TGTGCCGGCGGGACGGGGTATAATTCACCCCTCCACTTT. Its protein is CAGGTGYNSPLHF.

This clonotype showed up just a few times. V and J are TRBV20-1 and TRBJ2-4, with D possibly matching TRBD1 (6 bases). This CDR3 is 16 amino acids long. The germline V and J ends were trimmed by 3 bases and 7 bases, with 22 bases remaining between them. Germline V gene lookup returns CDR1 DFQATT and CDR2 SNEGSKA (reference sequence). This CDR3 reads CSASINPGQMRNIQYF. CDR3 DNA: TGCAGTGCTAGCATTAACCCGGGACAAATGAGGAACATTCAGTACTTC.

This clonotype was seen repeatedly, ten times or more. V and J are TRBV20-1 and TRBJ2-7, with 7 bases matching TRBD1. CDR3 length equals 14 residues. Germline lookup yields CDR1 DFQATT and CDR2 SNEGSKA (reference sequence). The CDR3 nucleotides read TGCAGCGGGCGACGGGGACAGAGGATCTACGAGCAGTACTTC. Its protein is CSGRRGQRIYEQYF.

CDR3: CASSFASGPYEQYF. The CDR3 region has the DNA TGTGCCAGCAGTTTCGCTAGCGGGCCCTACGAGCAGTACTTC. This sequence joins TRBV28 and TRBJ2-7; 8 positions agree with TRBD2. V was clipped by 3 bases and J by 2 bases; unmatched bases: 3. The CDR3 length is 14 residues. Germline V gene data show CDR1 as MDHEN and CDR2 as SYDVKM. The variable domain in full, with the rest retrieved from reference TRBV28 and TRBJ2-7, is DVKVTQSSRYLVKRTGEKVFLECVQDMDHENMFWYRQDPGLGLRLIYFSYDVKMKEKGDIPEGYSVSREKKERFSLILESASTNQTSMYLCASSFASGPYEQYFGPGTRLTVT.

The chain carries TRBV27 and TRBJ2-3; tentatively, D is TRBD1 or TRBD2 (5 bases each). V lost 8 bases, J lost 2 bases, and 17 bases lay in between. Germline values: CDR1 MNHEY, CDR2 SMNVEV (reference sequence). The CDR3 covers 15 residues. The CDR3 nucleotides read TGTGCCAGCCGGATTTCAGGGACCATCACAGATACGCAGTATTTT. Translating gives CASRISGTITDTQYF.

This chain links TRBV5-1 with TRBJ1-4, with 9 bases fitting TRBD1. Germline V gives CDR1 SGHRS, CDR2 YFSETQ. This CDR3 spans 18 amino acids. J gave up 0 bases and V 2 bases, and 8 bases lay outside the gene matches. CDR3 coding DNA: TGCGCCAGCAGCTTTGTAGGGGACAGGGCAACAACTAATGAAAAACTGTTTTTT. Its translation: CASSFVGDRATTNEKLFF.

The J gene is TRBJ2-5, the V gene TRBV7-3; 7 bases agree with TRBD1. The ends lost 3 bases at V and 4 bases at J; junction bases unmatched: 5. Germline CDR1 and CDR2: SGHTA and FQGTGA. This CDR3 spans 14 amino acids. This chain's CDR3 is CASSFEGARETQYF. The CDR3 nucleotides read TGTGCCAGCAGCTTTGAGGGGGCAAGAGAGACCCAGTACTTC.

This CDR3 reads CASRRPGGGSYGYTF. The CDR3 DNA is TGTGCCAGCAGACGCCCTGGGGGGGGATCTTATGGCTACACCTTC. The chain carries TRBV5-5 and TRBJ1-2; D is possibly TRBD1 (5 bases). Germline V gene sequence: CDR1 SGHKS, CDR2 YYEKEE (reference sequence). V was cut by 5 bases and J by 5 bases, with 19 bases left in between. There are 15 residues in the CDR3.

The chain couples TRBV12-3 or TRBV12-4 to TRBJ2-3; unclear D gene. The CDR3 runs to 14 residues. Trimming took 1 base from V and 3 from J, leaving 8 bases between them. The CDR3 DNA reads TGTGCCAGCAGTTTAGACAGCGTAACAGATACGCAGTATTTT. Its translation: CASSLDSVTDTQYF.

The chain couples TRBV12-3 or TRBV12-4 to TRBJ1-2, with D unclear. This CDR3 has 12 residues. Between the trimmed V and J ends, which lost 5 bases and 5 bases, there was a span of 9 bases. CDR3 in amino acids: CASSATVYGYTF. As DNA, the CDR3 is TGTGCCAGCAGTGCCACAGTATATGGCTACACCTTC.

This rearrangement joins TRBV9 to TRBJ2-1, with TRBD1 matching 8 bases. V gave up 2 bases and J gave up 8 bases; unmatched junction bases: 12. Germline V lookup: CDR1 SGDLS, CDR2 YYNGEE. CDR3 length equals 16 residues. CDR3 coding DNA: TGTGCCAGCAGCGTTGGAACAGATCAGGGGGCAGATGAGCAGTTCTTC. Its protein is CASSVGTDQGADEQFF. Full variable domain (missing parts from reference TRBV9 and TRBJ2-1): DSGVTQTPKHLITATGQRVTLRCSPRSGDLSVYWYQQSLDQGLQFLIQYYNGEERAKGNILERFSAQQFPDLHSELNLSSLELGDSALYFCASSVGTDQGADEQFFGPGTRLTVL.

The gene calls are TRBV4-1 and TRBJ2-7, with D perhaps given as TRBD1 or TRBD2 (6 bases each). Germline CDR1 is MGHRA and CDR2 is YSYEKL. Trimming left V 4 bases short and J 6 bases short, with 16 bases between. The CDR3 spans 14 residues. CDR3 loop: CASSRGEGGLEQYF. The CDR3 DNA reads TGCGCCAGCAGCCGAGGCGAGGGGGGCCTCGAGCAGTACTTC.

This chain uses TRBV28 with TRBJ1-1; 7 nucleotides line up with TRBD1. The CDR3 has 17 residues. In germline, CDR1 is MDHEN, CDR2 SYDVKM. The ends lost 6 bases at V and 4 bases at J; junction bases unmatched: 17. CDR3 nucleotide sequence: TGTGCCAGCAGGCTGAACAGGGGCCTACTTCCATTCACTGAAGCTTTCTTT. Its protein is CASRLNRGLLPFTEAFF.

The chain is built from TRBV20-1 and TRBJ2-1; 13 positions match TRBD2. The CDR3 is 19 residues long. CDR1 and CDR2 from the germline V gene are DFQATT and SNEGSKA (reference sequence). V was pared by 1 base and J by 0 bases, with 9 bases of the junction left unmatched. DNA of the CDR3: TGCAGTGCTAGAGCCTCGACTAGCGGGGGGCGCCGCTCCTACAATGAGCAGTTCTTC. Translated: CSARASTSGGRRSYNEQFF.

This clonotype has only one observation. A much larger clone sits a single nucleotide away, making a read error possible. The chain joins TRBV28 to TRBJ2-7, with D possibly matching TRBD2 (6 bases). Per the germline V gene, CDR1 is MDHEN and CDR2 is SYDVKM. CDR3 length equals 16 residues. V shed 6 bases and J shed 1 base, with 19 bases lying between them. CDR3 coding DNA: TGTGCCAGCAGGCCACCCTGGGCAGGAGGGTCCTACGAGCAGTACTTC. It codes for CASRPPWAGGSYEQYF.

The chain links TRBV9 to TRBJ2-3; weak D call: TRBD2 (5 bases). Germline values: CDR1 SGDLS, CDR2 YYNGEE. V was shortened by 3 bases and J by 3 bases, with 17 bases between the two germline ends. The CDR3 sequence is 16 residues long. The CDR3 nucleotides are TGTGCCAGCAGCGATGATCGGGGTTTTTCGACAGATACGCAGTATTTT. It yields the protein CASSDDRGFSTDTQYF.

V gene TRBV20-1 combines with J gene TRBJ2-7; D gene ambiguous. From germline, CDR1 is DFQATT and CDR2 SNEGSKA (reference sequence). This CDR3 has 14 residues. Between the trimmed V and J ends, which lost 6 bases and 3 bases, there was a span of 18 bases. The CDR3 DNA sequence: TGCAGTGCAGAGCCCTCTGCGAATTACTACGAGCAGTACTTC. The encoded protein is CSAEPSANYYEQYF.

This chain links TRBV20-1 with TRBJ2-5; D gene uncertain. Near its end, the DNA agrees better with TRBJ2-1, so the J call may be wrong. This CDR3 has 13 residues. Germline CDR1 is DFQATT and CDR2 is SNEGSKA (reference sequence). The CDR3 spells CSASLTVQETQFF. In DNA, the CDR3 is TGCAGTGCTAGTCTCACAGTACAAGAGACCCAGTTCTTC.

The chain is built from TRBV5-1 and TRBJ1-1; no reliable D call. Germline V gene data show CDR1 as SGHRS and CDR2 as YFSETQ. Trimming took 4 bases from V and 0 from J, leaving 10 bases between them. This CDR3 has 14 amino acids. CDR3 sequence reads: CASSRPDMNTEAFF. CDR3 nucleotides: TGCGCCAGCAGCAGGCCAGACATGAACACTGAAGCTTTCTTT. Complete variable domain (other parts from reference TRBV5-1 and TRBJ1-1): KAGVTQTPRYLIKTRGQQVTLSCSPISGHRSVSWYQQTPGQGLQFLFEYFSETQRNKGNFPGRFSGRQFSNSRSEMNVSTLELGDSALYLCASSRPDMNTEAFFGQGTRLTVV.

This chain uses TRBV4-3 with TRBJ2-1; weak D call: TRBD1 (6 bases). The germline V and J ends were trimmed by 1 base and 3 bases, with 10 bases remaining between them. The CDR3 runs 15 residues. Germline CDR1 reads LGHNA; CDR2 reads YSLEER. The CDR3 DNA reads as TGCGCCAGCAGCCAAGTTGCAGGGGACTACAATGAGCAGTTCTTC. It yields the protein CASSQVAGDYNEQFF.

V usage is TRBV6-6 and J usage is TRBJ1-5, with D tentatively TRBD1 (5 bases). The CDR3 covers 13 residues. The V gene's germline CDR1 is MNHNY and CDR2 SVGAGI (reference sequence). V gave up 8 bases and J gave up 3 bases, with 11 bases separating them. The CDR3 loop reads CASARDYNQPQHF. The CDR3 nucleotides read TGTGCCAGCGCCCGGGACTACAATCAGCCCCAGCATTTT.